The 12 T cell receptor beta chains below come from one sample, sequenced in a study of blood T cell repertoires in COVID-19. Profiling relied on immunoSEQ multiplex PCR, and the TCRdb table lists in-frame clones only, not all of them. The sample has 300,000 or so clones; roughly 82% are singletons. The sample consisted of peripheral blood. These receptors came from a woman between 50 and 59 years old with acute or convalescent COVID-19.

This clone was counted a few times. The chain uses TRBV5-1 and TRBJ2-1; D perhaps matches TRBD2 (6 bases). Germline CDR1 is SGHRS and CDR2 is YFSETQ. V lost 4 bases and J 4 bases, leaving 15 bases between the germline ends. The CDR3 covers 15 residues. The CDR3 nucleotides read TGCGCCAGCAGCGACCTGGGCGGGACTTACAATGAGCAGTTCTTC. Translated: CASSDLGGTYNEQFF.

The chain links TRBV2 to TRBJ2-3, with D perhaps TRBD2 (6 bases). Per germline, CDR1 SNHLY and CDR2 FYNNEI. With 8 bases removed from V and 1 base from J, the gap between germline ends came to 22 bases. The CDR3 loop spans 17 amino acids. CDR3 nucleotide sequence: TGTGCCAGCCTCATAAAGACTAGGTCCTGGGGCACAGATACGCAGTATTTT. Amino acids: CASLIKTRSWGTDTQYF.

This clone was seen only a few times. Germline is not matched at one junction end, which may reflect a read error. The CDR3 DNA reads TGTGCCAGCAGCGTAGACGGGTCCGGCTACACCTTC. Protein sequence: CASSVDGSGYTF. J is TRBJ1-2 and V is TRBV11-3; D ambiguous. Germline V gives CDR1 SGHNT, CDR2 YENEEA. CDR3 length equals 12 residues.

The chain links TRBV2 to TRBJ2-3; the match to TRBD2 covers 13 bases. J lost 6 bases, V lost 8 bases, and 5 bases had no gene match. Germline CDR1 SNHLY, CDR2 FYNNEI. CDR3 length: 14 amino acids. CDR3 in amino acids: CASRLAGGMDTQYF. DNA for the CDR3: TGTGCCAGCCGACTAGCGGGAGGTATGGATACGCAGTATTTT.

V usage is TRBV30 and J usage is TRBJ1-1; D is undetermined. Trimming removed 0 bases from V and 1 base from J, with 6 bases in between. The CDR3 is 13 residues long. In germline, CDR1 is GTSNPN, CDR2 SVGIG (reference sequence). CDR3 region: CAWSVLSNTEAFF. The CDR3 region has the DNA TGTGCCTGGAGTGTACTTTCGAACACTGAAGCTTTCTTT.

The chain carries TRBV2 and TRBJ1-4; 8 nucleotides match TRBD1. The trim removed 7 bases at V and 6 bases at J, leaving 4 bases unmatched. The CDR3 is 13 amino acids. Germline V gene lookup returns CDR1 SNHLY and CDR2 FYNNEI. The CDR3 reads CASIDRGDEKLFF. CDR3 nucleotide sequence: TGTGCCAGCATCGACAGGGGAGATGAAAAACTGTTTTTT.

This clone has only one observation. This rearrangement joins TRBV19 to TRBJ1-1; D is possibly TRBD1 (5 bases). Germline assignment: CDR1 LNHDA and CDR2 SQIVND (reference sequence). The CDR3 runs 14 residues. Trimming cost V 1 base and J 6 bases, with 12 bases left between them. CDR3 residues: CASSIGLTDPEAFF. For the CDR3, the DNA is TGTGCCAGTAGTATAGGCCTGACAGACCCTGAAGCTTTCTTT.

The gene calls are TRBV15 and TRBJ1-4; 8 positions match TRBD1. This CDR3 is built from 16 residues. From germline, CDR1 is LNHNV and CDR2 YYDKDF (reference sequence). With 5 bases clipped from V and 5 bases from J, the junction kept 10 bases outside the gene matches. The CDR3 spells CATSGTPGQANEKLFF. DNA for the CDR3: TGTGCCACCAGCGGAACTCCGGGACAGGCGAATGAAAAACTGTTTTTT.

A single count supports this clone. The V and J genes are TRBV10-3 and TRBJ2-7, with 10 bases that match TRBD2. Per the germline V gene, CDR1 is ENHRY and CDR2 is SYGVKD. The CDR3 extends over 13 amino acids. V trimming: 6 bases; J trimming: 7 bases; junction bases outside the gene matches: 6. The CDR3 DNA reads TGTGCCATCAGCCTAGCGGGAGAAGGTGAGCAGTACTTC. It codes for CAISLAGEGEQYF.

V is TRBV2 and J is TRBJ2-7; 7 bases are shared with TRBD2. This CDR3 has 15 residues. Germline V gene data show CDR1 as SNHLY and CDR2 as FYNNEI. J lost 0 bases, V lost 3 bases, and 5 bases had no gene match. This CDR3 reads CASSDPLAVSYEQYF. The CDR3 coding sequence is TGTGCCAGCAGTGATCCGCTAGCGGTCTCCTACGAGCAGTACTTC.

The chain employs TRBV18 and TRBJ1-6; no reliable D call. With 5 bases removed from V and 6 bases from J, the gap between germline ends came to 11 bases. Germline V gene lookup returns CDR1 KGHSH and CDR2 LQKENI. CDR3 length equals 14 residues. CDR3 sequence reads: CASSYQVLNSPLHF. The CDR3 bases are TGTGCCAGCTCATACCAGGTCCTTAATTCACCCCTCCACTTT.

The chain combines TRBV5-5 with TRBJ2-2; 8 bases match TRBD1. The CDR3 spans 16 residues. Looked up from germline, CDR1 is SGHKS and CDR2 is YYEKEE (reference sequence). Unmatched junction bases numbered 5, after V lost 3 bases and J lost 1 base. In DNA form, the CDR3 reads TGTGCCAGCAGCTATTTTACAGGGGGGAACACCGGGGAGCTGTTTTTT. This gives the protein CASSYFTGGNTGELFF.